Below, 18 T cell receptor beta chains from the same sample are listed, as sequenced in a study of OX40 agonist ivuxolimab in advanced cancers. The protocol was immunoSEQ multiplex PCR, while the TCRdb copy is restricted to in-frame clones and leaves out a portion. The sample lists over 55,000 clones; approximately 83% were seen once. The source was CD4+ or CD8+ T cells sorted from blood, collected in a trial of the OX40 agonist ivuxolimab. These receptors were taken from an adult with an advanced solid tumor such as melanoma, head and neck, liver or kidney cancer.

V and J are TRBV6-9 and TRBJ2-1; 11 nucleotides align to TRBD2. The CDR3 runs to 14 residues. After removal of 7 bases from V and 10 bases from J, the junction contained 9 bases not matched to a gene. Germline values: CDR1 MNHGY, CDR2 SVAAGI. The CDR3 DNA reads TGTGCCAGCACTAGCGGGACTAGCGGCCGGGAGCAGTTCTTC. Translation: CASTSGTSGREQFF.

This clone was observed a handful of times. The chain combines TRBV2 with TRBJ2-5; 7 bases are a match to TRBD1. With 6 bases clipped from V and 5 bases from J, the junction kept 15 bases outside the gene matches. From germline, CDR1 is SNHLY and CDR2 FYNNEI. The CDR3 runs to 16 residues. The CDR3 DNA follows: TGTGCCAGCAGAGAGGGACAGAGAAGAACAAAGGAGACCCAGTACTTC. Translated: CASREGQRRTKETQYF.

The chain carries TRBV18 and TRBJ2-4; 8 positions agree with TRBD1. In germline, CDR1 is KGHSH, CDR2 LQKENI. The CDR3 runs 19 residues. V lost 2 bases to trimming and J lost 0 bases; unmatched junction nucleotides: 12. The CDR3: CASSPRQGPDPLAKNIQYF. The CDR3 DNA reads TGTGCCAGCTCACCAAGACAGGGGCCCGACCCACTAGCCAAAAACATTCAGTACTTC.

The rearrangement joins TRBV7-8 to TRBJ2-5, with 12 bases aligning to TRBD2. The trim removed 5 bases at V and 5 bases at J, leaving 15 bases unmatched. CDR1 is SGHVS and CDR2 is FQNEAQ in the germline V gene. This CDR3 is 18 amino acids long. The CDR3 spells CASSPSSPSGRATETQYF. The CDR3 region has the DNA TGTGCCAGCAGCCCCAGCTCGCCTAGCGGGAGGGCCACGGAGACCCAGTACTTC.

The gene calls are TRBV11-2 and TRBJ1-3; unclear D gene. Trimming pared 5 bases from V and 0 bases from J, leaving 8 bases between. This CDR3 is built from 14 residues. Looked up from germline, CDR1 is SGHAT and CDR2 is FQNNGV. The CDR3 nucleotides are TGTGCCAGCAGCGGTGATCTCTCTGGAAACACCATATATTTT. Protein product: CASSGDLSGNTIYF.

The V call is TRBV29-1, the J call TRBJ2-3, with D uncertain. V was trimmed by 1 base and J by 4 bases, leaving 12 bases between them. CDR1 and CDR2 from the germline V gene are SQVTM and ANQGSEA. CDR3 length equals 14 residues. CDR3 nucleotides: TGCAGCGTTGAAGGGACGATAGGAGCAGATACGCAGTATTTT. It yields the protein CSVEGTIGADTQYF.

This chain uses TRBV29-1 with TRBJ1-5; D is unclear. Looked up from germline, CDR1 is SQVTM and CDR2 is ANQGSEA. There are 15 residues in the CDR3. The V and J ends lost 4 bases and 2 bases respectively, with 15 bases between them. CDR3 in amino acids: CSVAEGFLGNQPQHF. CDR3 in DNA: TGCAGCGTTGCGGAGGGTTTTTTAGGCAATCAGCCCCAGCATTTT.

This sequence joins TRBV29-1 and TRBJ1-1, with 7 bases aligning to TRBD1. This CDR3 region has 15 residues. V shed 7 bases, J shed 6 bases, and the junction held 17 bases outside the gene matches. Germline V CDR1 and CDR2: SQVTM, ANQGSEA. CDR3 amino acids: CSALPRQGGWSEAFF. The CDR3 region has the DNA TGCAGCGCCCTACCTCGACAGGGCGGGTGGTCTGAAGCTTTCTTT.

The chain employs TRBV5-1 and TRBJ2-1, with TRBD2 matching over 10 bases. Losses at the gene ends were 1 base for V and 5 bases for J; bases not matched to a gene: 3. Germline CDR1 is SGHRS and CDR2 is YFSETQ. The CDR3 totals 15 residues. The CDR3 region is CASSLRTSGDNEQFF. CDR3 nucleotide sequence: TGCGCCAGCAGCTTGCGGACTAGCGGCGACAATGAGCAGTTCTTC. Using reference TRBV5-1 and TRBJ2-1 for the parts outside the CDR3, the full variable domain is KAGVTQTPRYLIKTRGQQVTLSCSPISGHRSVSWYQQTPGQGLQFLFEYFSETQRNKGNFPGRFSGRQFSNSRSEMNVSTLELGDSALYLCASSLRTSGDNEQFFGPGTRLTVL.

The V gene is TRBV11-2, the J gene TRBJ2-7; TRBD2 might be the D (6 bases). Germline lookup yields CDR1 SGHAT and CDR2 FQNNGV. V lost 0 bases and J lost 2, with 8 bases in between. The CDR3 has 14 amino acids. CDR3 residues: CASSLDGEAYEQYF. CDR3 in DNA: TGTGCCAGCAGCTTAGATGGGGAGGCCTACGAGCAGTACTTC.

The chain recombines TRBV7-2 with TRBJ1-1; D remains ambiguous. V lost 3 bases and J lost 1, with 9 bases in between. Germline CDR1 reads SGHTA; CDR2 reads FQGNSA. The CDR3 loop spans 14 amino acids. CDR3 residues: CASSFSGGNTEAFF. The CDR3, as DNA: TGTGCCAGCAGCTTTAGTGGAGGGAACACTGAAGCTTTCTTT.

This CDR3 is CASRNWGTVFGDTQYF. DNA of the CDR3: TGTGCCAGCAGGAACTGGGGGACAGTTTTTGGAGATACGCAGTATTTT. The chain employs TRBV7-8 and TRBJ2-3; 7 positions agree with TRBD1. Trimming cost V 6 bases and J 5 bases; bases outside gene matches: 14. The germline gives CDR1 SGHVS, CDR2 FQNEAQ. CDR3 length: 16 amino acids.

This chain's CDR3 is CASSLEGQGVGSPLHF. CDR3 coding DNA: TGCGCCAGCAGCTTGGAGGGACAGGGGGTTGGATCACCCCTCCACTTT. The chain carries TRBV5-1 and TRBJ1-6; 11 bases agree with TRBD1. V was pared by 0 bases and J by 10 bases, with 6 bases of the junction left unmatched. CDR1 is SGHRS and CDR2 is YFSETQ in the germline V gene. The CDR3 totals 16 residues.

The chain has TRBV6-6 and TRBJ2-2; perhaps D is TRBD1 or TRBD2 (6 bases each). This CDR3 contains 15 residues. The ends were cut back, 6 bases at V and 3 bases at J, with 14 bases in the middle. CDR1 MNHNY and CDR2 SVGAGI come from the germline V gene (reference sequence). The CDR3 nucleotides are TGTGCCAGCAGCTGGAGGGGGACCCACACCGGGGAGCTGTTTTTT. Protein: CASSWRGTHTGELFF.

This chain uses TRBV5-4 with TRBJ2-1; possibly TRBD2 for D (6 bases). This CDR3 spans 12 amino acids. Per the germline V gene, CDR1 is SGHNT and CDR2 is YYREEE (reference sequence). Deletions cut 4 bases from V and 10 bases from J, with 12 bases between. CDR3 protein: CASSDRDFEQFF. In DNA form, the CDR3 reads TGTGCCAGCAGCGACCGGGACTTCGAGCAGTTCTTC.

This chain links TRBV5-1 with TRBJ2-7, with D maybe TRBD1 (6 bases). The CDR3 covers 16 residues. Germline V gene data show CDR1 as SGHRS and CDR2 as YFSETQ. V shed 3 bases and J shed 5 bases, with 21 bases lying between them. The CDR3 here is CASSSAHLQGIHEQYF. CDR3 nucleotide sequence: TGCGCCAGCAGCTCTGCCCACCTACAGGGTATCCACGAGCAGTACTTC.

The chain has TRBV6-6 and TRBJ1-1, with D hard to call. V lost 2 bases and J 5 bases, leaving 9 bases between the germline ends. The CDR3 length is 13 residues. CDR1 and CDR2 from the germline V gene are MNHNY and SVGAGI (reference sequence). CDR3 in amino acids: CASSYEKGTEAFF. The CDR3 region has the DNA TGTGCCAGCAGTTACGAGAAGGGAACTGAAGCTTTCTTT.

The J gene is TRBJ1-3, the V gene TRBV5-1; possible D gene TRBD1, 5 bases. This CDR3 region has 13 residues. V gave up 4 bases and J gave up 2 bases, with 7 bases separating them. Germline loops: CDR1 SGHRS, CDR2 YFSETQ. As DNA, the CDR3 is TGCGCCAGCAGCCCGGGGCCTGGAAACACCATATATTTT. It specifies CASSPGPGNTIYF.